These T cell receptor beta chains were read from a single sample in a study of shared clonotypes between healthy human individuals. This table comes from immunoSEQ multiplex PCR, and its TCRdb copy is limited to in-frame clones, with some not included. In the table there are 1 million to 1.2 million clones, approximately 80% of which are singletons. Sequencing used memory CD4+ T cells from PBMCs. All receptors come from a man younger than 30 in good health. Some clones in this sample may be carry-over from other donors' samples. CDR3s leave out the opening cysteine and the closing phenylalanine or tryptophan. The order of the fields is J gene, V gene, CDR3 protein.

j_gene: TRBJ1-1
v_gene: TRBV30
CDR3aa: AWSRGRTEAF

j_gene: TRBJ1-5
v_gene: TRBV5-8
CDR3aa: ASSLVPGVQPQH

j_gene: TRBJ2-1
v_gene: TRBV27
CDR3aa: ASSLFRDRVANEQF

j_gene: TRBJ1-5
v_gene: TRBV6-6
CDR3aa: ASEDRGSNQPQH

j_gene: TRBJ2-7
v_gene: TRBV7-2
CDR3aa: ASSSRGPYEQY

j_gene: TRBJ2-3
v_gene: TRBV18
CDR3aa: ASSLGTAGTDTQY

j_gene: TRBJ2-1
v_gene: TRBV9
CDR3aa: ASSETGQPPYNEQF

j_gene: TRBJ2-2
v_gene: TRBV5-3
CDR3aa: ATKPPFCYFTGELF

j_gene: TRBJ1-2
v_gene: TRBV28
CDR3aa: ASRRPGDAGGYT

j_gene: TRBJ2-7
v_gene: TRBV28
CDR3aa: ASNTPGQEYEQY

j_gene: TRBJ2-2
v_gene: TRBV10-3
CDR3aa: AIRGLAGGMNTGELF

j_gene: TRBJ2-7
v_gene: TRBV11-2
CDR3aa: ASSLARSSYEQY

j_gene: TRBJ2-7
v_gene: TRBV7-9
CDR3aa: ASSSRGALYEQY

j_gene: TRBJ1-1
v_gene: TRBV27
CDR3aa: ASSKGQGMNTEAF

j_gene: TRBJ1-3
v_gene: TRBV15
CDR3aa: ATSRGQGAISGNTIY

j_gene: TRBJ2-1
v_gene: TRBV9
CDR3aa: ASSVLANEQF

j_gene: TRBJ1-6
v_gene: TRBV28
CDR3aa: ASSLYGASSPLH

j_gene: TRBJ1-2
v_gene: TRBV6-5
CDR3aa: ASSYSNSFYGYT

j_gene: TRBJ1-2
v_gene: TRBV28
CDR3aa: ASSYGTTGGYT

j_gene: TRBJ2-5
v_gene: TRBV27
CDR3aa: ATAVFGGQETQY